The rows below give T cell receptor beta chains drawn from one sample of a study of blood T cell repertoires in COVID-19. TCRdb keeps only in-frame clones here, not all; method: immunoSEQ multiplex PCR. The sample yields about 230,000 clones, 80% to 90% seen once. Sequenced input: PBMCs or T cells enriched from blood (not recorded which). These receptors were taken from a man aged 18 to 29 who had recovered from COVID-19. Each CDR3 is given with its conserved first and last residue. D genes are given only for firm matches. Clone size is given for some rows only: seen once, a few or many times, or a class if the clone is expanded.

CDR3nt,CDR3aa,abundance,v_gene,d_gene,j_gene
TGTGCCAGCAGCGTAGAGACGGGAGAGACCCAGTACTTC,CASSVETGETQYF,.,TRBV9,.,TRBJ2-5
TGCAGCGTGGATGTCCGGGTCACAGAGACCCAGTACTTC,CSVDVRVTETQYF,once,TRBV29-1,.,TRBJ2-5
TGTGCCAGCTCACCAGGCAGGGGATCAAATGAGCAGTTCTTC,CASSPGRGSNEQFF,once,TRBV18,.,TRBJ2-1
TGTGCCAGTAGTATGCGGGAGGGGCTCAATGAGCAGTTCTTC,CASSMREGLNEQFF,.,TRBV19,TRBD2,TRBJ2-1
TGTGCCATCAGTGAGTCTAGTGAGACCCAGTACTTC,CAISESSETQYF,.,TRBV10-3,.,TRBJ2-5
TGTGCCAGCAGTTACCGGGGGGGCCGAGAAGCTTTCTTT,CASSYRGGREAFF,.,TRBV27,.,TRBJ1-1
TGTGCCAGCAGTTACCGCCAGGGCCACTACGAGCAGTACTTC,CASSYRQGHYEQYF,.,TRBV6-5,.,TRBJ2-7
TGTGCCAGCAGTGGAGTGGGGCATGAGCAGTTCTTC,CASSGVGHEQFF,.,TRBV2,.,TRBJ2-1
TGTGCCAGCAGCTCCCGGGACAGGCGTAATTCACCCCTCCACTTT,CASSSRDRRNSPLHF,.,TRBV11-1,TRBD1,TRBJ1-6
TGTGCCAGCAGTTTATTTGGGGGACAGGAGTGGAGTGAGCAGTTCTTC,CASSLFGGQEWSEQFF,.,TRBV28,TRBD1,TRBJ2-1
TGCAGCGTCGGACAGGGAACTAGCACAGATACGCAGTATTTT,CSVGQGTSTDTQYF,.,TRBV29-1,TRBD1,TRBJ2-3
TGCGCCAGCAGCCAGACTAGCGGGGGGGCCGGTACCGGGGAGCTGTTTTTT,CASSQTSGGAGTGELFF,.,TRBV10-2,TRBD2,TRBJ2-2
TGTGCCACAGAGAGTAGCGGGAGGGCCCGGGAGACCCAGTACTTC,CATESSGRARETQYF,.,TRBV24-1,TRBD2,TRBJ2-5
TGTGCCAGCAGTGCCGGGAGCTATGGCTACACCTTC,CASSAGSYGYTF,.,TRBV27,.,TRBJ1-2
TGTGCCAGCAAAGGACTAGCGGGAGGAGTTTCGGAGCAGTTCTTC,CASKGLAGGVSEQFF,.,TRBV6-5,TRBD2,TRBJ2-1
TGTGCCAGCAGTTCCGGAGGGCCTGGCTACACCTTC,CASSSGGPGYTF,.,TRBV11-2,.,TRBJ1-2
TGTGCCAGCAGAATACGGGGTATTAGGACAGATAATTCACCCCTCCACTTT,CASRIRGIRTDNSPLHF,.,TRBV4-2,.,TRBJ1-6
TGTGCCAGCAGCTCCGGGACAGGGGGCCATGAGCAGTTCTTC,CASSSGTGGHEQFF,.,TRBV7-3,TRBD1,TRBJ2-1
TGTGCCAGCAGCCCGACTAGCGGGGGGGCCGGCGGGGAGCTGTTTTTT,CASSPTSGGAGGELFF,.,TRBV5-4,TRBD2,TRBJ2-2
TGTGCCAGCAGCCCGACTCGGGGGGAGCAGTTCTTC,CASSPTRGEQFF,.,TRBV3-1/TRBV3-2,.,TRBJ2-1
TGCGCCAGCAGCCAAGATGACAATTTCGAGCAGTACTTC,CASSQDDNFEQYF,.,TRBV4-1,.,TRBJ2-7
TGCGCCAGCAGCCGAATTCTTATTAGCGGGGGGAGTTCCTACGAGCAGTACTTC,CASSRILISGGSSYEQYF,.,TRBV4-1,TRBD2,TRBJ2-7
TGTGCCAGCAGCCTTAATTCGGACATCCCCGCGGGGGAGCAGTACTTC,CASSLNSDIPAGEQYF,.,TRBV7-9,.,TRBJ2-7
TGTGCCTGGAATGAGGGTAGAGCTTTCTTT,CAWNEGRAFF,.,TRBV30,.,TRBJ1-1
TGCGCCAGCAGCTTGCTCGGTTTGGGCCAAAACAATGAGCAGTTCTTC,CASSLLGLGQNNEQFF,.,TRBV5-1,.,TRBJ2-1
TGTGCCAGCAGTTTTCTAAATACAGGGAGAGCTTTCTTT,CASSFLNTGRAFF,.,TRBV28,.,TRBJ1-1
TGTGCCAGCTCACCAGAACTAGCGGGGGGGCTGGGTGAGCAGTTCTTC,CASSPELAGGLGEQFF,few,TRBV18,TRBD2,TRBJ2-1
TGTGCCAGCAGTTTACGAGGGGGCAGTCGCACTGAAGCTTTCTTT,CASSLRGGSRTEAFF,.,TRBV28,TRBD1,TRBJ1-1
TGTGCCAGCAGTCCCGCGAGGGGGGGGCGAGGGGAGCTGTTTTTT,CASSPARGGRGELFF,once,TRBV2,.,TRBJ2-2
TGTGCCAGCAGCTTCCCCTCGCGGGAGGGACGGAGCTCCTACAATGAGCAGTTCTTC,CASSFPSREGRSSYNEQFF,.,TRBV7-9,TRBD2,TRBJ2-1
TGTGCCAGCAGCTTGATGGGCCTCTACGAGCAGTACTTC,CASSLMGLYEQYF,.,TRBV5-5,.,TRBJ2-7
TGCAGTGCTAGTGGGAGGGTTTATGGCTACACCTTC,CSASGRVYGYTF,.,TRBV20-1,.,TRBJ1-2
TGCGCCAGCAGCGCCCGATCTAGCGGGGGATTCTACGAGCAGTACTTC,CASSARSSGGFYEQYF,.,TRBV4-1,TRBD2,TRBJ2-7
TGTGCCAGCAGTGAAGCCGGGGTAGGATCGAATGAAAAACTGTTTTTT,CASSEAGVGSNEKLFF,.,TRBV6-1,.,TRBJ1-4
TGTGCCAGCAGCTTGGCCGAGAGGGAGTACGAGCAGTACTTC,CASSLAEREYEQYF,.,TRBV5-6,.,TRBJ2-7